This T cell receptor beta chain was sequenced in a study of tumor-infiltrating lymphocytes in oesophageal squamous cell carcinoma. This CDR3 spans 16 amino acids. The germline gives CDR1 SGHVS, CDR2 FNYEAQ. TCRdb passed the PCR reads through MiXCR, listing each CDR3 protein once. In the table there are some 18,000 distinct CDR3 sequences, about 42% of which are singletons. A note on this clonotype: An end of the junction differs from the germline gene, which may be a read error.

Sequencing was done on a sample of normal esophageal tissue next to the tumor. The chain uses TRBV7-6 and TRBJ2-5, with 11 bases lining up with TRBD2. The clonotype comes from a female donor with esophageal squamous cell carcinoma. DNA of the CDR3: TGTGCTAGCAGCTTAGCAGCGGCTAGCGGGGGGGAGACCCAGTACTTC. It yields the protein CASSLAAASGGETQYF.